Given below is one T cell receptor (beta chain) in context. The data were produced by immunoSEQ multiplex PCR, yet TCRdb's version contains in-frame clones alone and is incomplete. The table includes some 270,000 clones, about 89% detected once. This specimen comes from a study of blood T cell repertoires in COVID-19. This CDR3 has 18 amino acids. Per germline, CDR1 MGHRA and CDR2 YSYEKL. The J segment lost 6 bases and the V segment lost 8 bases, leaving 20 bases of the junction unmatched. Material: peripheral blood. The sequence came from a man under 40 with acute or convalescent COVID-19. This rearrangement joins TRBV4-1 to TRBJ2-1, with 9 bases fitting TRBD2. The CDR3 loop is CASRGEVGSGSLRNEQFF. In DNA form, the CDR3 reads TGCGCCAGCCGCGGGGAGGTCGGTAGCGGGAGTTTGCGCAATGAGCAGTTCTTC.